The rows below give T cell receptor beta chains drawn from one sample of a study of blood T cell repertoires in COVID-19. Data came from immunoSEQ multiplex PCR; TCRdb stores just in-frame clones and leaves some out. The repertoire holds about 180,000 clones, with 80% to 90% as singletons. Source material: peripheral blood. The receptor set was obtained from a man aged 18 to 30 who had recovered from COVID-19. Each CDR3 is given with its conserved first and last residue. D genes are given only for firm matches. Size is stated for part of the rows, as once, few or many counts, or as a class when the clone is expanded.

d_call	clone_size	j_call	v_call	cdr3_nt	cdr3_aa
TRBD2	-	TRBJ2-7	TRBV11-3	TGTGCCAGCAGCCTAGCGGGAGCAGAGGACGAGCAGTACTTC	CASSLAGAEDEQYF
TRBD2	once	TRBJ2-2	TRBV6-2/TRBV6-3	TGTGCCAGCAGTAATTCCGGGACTAGCGGGAGGGCCAGGACCGGGGAGCTGTTTTTT	CASSNSGTSGRARTGELFF
-	-	TRBJ2-1	TRBV6-6	TGTGCCAGCAGACGCGCAGGGGTTAGCTCCTACAATGAGCAGTTCTTC	CASRRAGVSSYNEQFF
TRBD2	once	TRBJ2-5	TRBV14	TGTGCCAGCAGCCAAGGACTAGCGGGGGAGACCCAGTACTTC	CASSQGLAGETQYF
-	-	TRBJ1-5	TRBV15	TGTGCCACCAGCAGAGCCGTCGGAGGGCAGCGCGGCGGGCAGCCCCAGCATTTT	CATSRAVGGQRGGQPQHF
-	-	TRBJ2-7	TRBV19	TGTGCCAGTAGTATGTCTGAGGGGACACAGGGAACCCCTTACGAGCAGTACTTC	CASSMSEGTQGTPYEQYF
-	-	TRBJ1-1	TRBV4-2	TGTGCCAGCAGCCAATTCGGCTTTCGACAGGACCCCGGGACTGAAGCTTTCTTT	CASSQFGFRQDPGTEAFF
-	-	TRBJ1-1	TRBV5-1	TGCGCCAGCAGCTTGGAGCAGGGATGGACTGAAGCTTTCTTT	CASSLEQGWTEAFF
-	-	TRBJ2-7	TRBV9	TGTGCCAGCAGCGTAACCGGTAGCTCCTACGAGCAGTACTTC	CASSVTGSSYEQYF
-	-	TRBJ2-7	TRBV28	TGTGCCAGCAGTCCTATTAGCGTCTCCTACGAGCAGTACTTC	CASSPISVSYEQYF
-	-	TRBJ2-3	TRBV11-2	TGTGCCAGCAGCCCTCGACAGCCTACAGATACGCAGTATTTT	CASSPRQPTDTQYF
TRBD1	once	TRBJ1-4	TRBV4-2	TGTGCCAGCAGCCAAGGGCCTACAGGGGGCACTAATGAAAAACTGTTTTTT	CASSQGPTGGTNEKLFF
TRBD2	once	TRBJ2-5	TRBV5-5	TGTGCCAGCAGCTTGTTTCTAGCGGGAGTACGAGAGACCCAGTACTTC	CASSLFLAGVRETQYF
TRBD2	-	TRBJ2-2	TRBV4-3	TGCGCCAGCAGCCAATTGGGGTATAGCGGGAAGATTAACACCGGGGAGCTGTTTTTT	CASSQLGYSGKINTGELFF
-	-	TRBJ2-7	TRBV9	TGTGCCAGCAGCGCCGGGATTGGGGTGGGAGGCGACGAGCAGTACTTC	CASSAGIGVGGDEQYF
-	-	TRBJ1-2	TRBV24-1	TGTGCCACCGGAGACGAGGTTTATGGCTACACCTTC	CATGDEVYGYTF
-	-	TRBJ1-2	TRBV5-1	TGCGCCAGCAGCTCCCAGGGCTATGGCTACACCTTC	CASSSQGYGYTF
-	-	TRBJ2-7	TRBV7-2	TGTGCCAGCAGCCAGGCGCGACAGCCATACGAGCAGTACTTC	CASSQARQPYEQYF
-	-	TRBJ2-1	TRBV6-1	TGTGCCAGCAGTGAAGCGGCAGGCGGGTCCTCCTACAATGAGCAGTTCTTC	CASSEAAGGSSYNEQFF
-	-	TRBJ1-2	TRBV19	TGTGCCAGTAGTATAAGACAGACGGGGGGCTATGGCTACACCTTC	CASSIRQTGGYGYTF